The sequence of this T cell receptor (beta chain) was determined in a study of blood T cell repertoires in COVID-19 (dated by TCRdb to the early 2020s). Background on the whole study: The collaborator samples originated in the United States, Italy and Spain and spanned the acute and convalescent phases of COVID-19. The material from the prospective study consisted of cDNA or gDNA derived from T cells, B-cell-depleted T cells, or PBMCs. The dataset comprised deeply sampled blood TCRbeta repertoires from subjects exposed to, actively infected with, or recovered from COVID-19. The repertoires were released in a freely available public database intended as a resource for research on the immune response to SARS-CoV-2. Where HLA class I and class II types were available, the types were taken from metadata supplied by the sample provider, not from assay-based typing. The samples were drawn from two sources: the first 160 participants of the ongoing ImmuneRACE study, and approximately 1,300 subjects contributed by 6 global collaborators. Nearly every sample came with metadata listing a de-identified subject ID, COVID-19 status, age in years and sex. What the work shows at the level of the full study, not this receptor alone: Clinical and demographic metadata were provided uncurated, with the amount varying by source and participant.

V loses 2 bases, J loses 0 bases, and the germline ends lie 10 bases apart. The CDR3 runs 15 residues from the cysteine to the phenylalanine. The sequence is cut down to CDR3 DNA, 45 bases in frame from base 1. In the germline V gene, CDR1 corresponds to ENHRY and CDR2 to SYGVKD. TCRbeta CDR3 regions were amplified from genomic DNA by means of the immunoSEQ Assay, a bias-controlled multiplex PCR. The original methods were these. The number of nucleated cells in each sample was estimated by amplification of reference gene primers within the assay. Sequence reads were collapsed and filtered to measure the absolute abundance of every unique TCRbeta CDR3 rearrangement. For each sample, productive Simpson clonality was calculated as the square root of Simpson's diversity index across productive rearrangements. TCRdb retrieved this table from immuneACCESS and kept in-frame rearrangements only. Not all clones are present; in checked studies, unresolved V genes account for under half, and no reason is known for the remainder. From that table come the V and J calls and clone size; the DNA was used to work out D and trimming. The sample contains approximately 270,000 clones, 80% to 95% of them found a single time. The top ten clonotypes cover 2.8% of the sample.

As for this clone: The target of this receptor is not known. Base qualities are not at hand, and no much larger clone is one base apart.

Enrolling through a virtual design, the prospective study's participants ranged in age from about 18 to 89 years and lived across about two dozen United States geographic areas. In the prospective study, cohorts were assigned on the basis of participant-reported clinical history obtained from a screening survey and a study questionnaire. Exposed participants had been in contact with someone with a PCR-confirmed or clinician-diagnosed COVID-19 case within 2 weeks of study entry. Each participant in the prospective study had whole blood, serum and a nasopharyngeal or oropharyngeal swab collected by mobile phlebotomists. Over an approximately 2-month period, participants in the prospective study had the option of providing additional blood draws and questionnaires. Prospective study blood samples were shipped either frozen or at room temperature before DNA extraction.

What was sequenced was PBMCs or T cells enriched from blood (not recorded which). The clonotype was recovered from a man aged 40-49 years who had been exposed to COVID-19. The chain employs TRBV10-3 and TRBJ2-5; the D gene identity is not certain. CDR3 protein: CAISETTNHQETQYF. The DNA is as follows: TGTGCCATCAGTGAGACTACAAACCACCAAGAGACCCAGTACTTC.